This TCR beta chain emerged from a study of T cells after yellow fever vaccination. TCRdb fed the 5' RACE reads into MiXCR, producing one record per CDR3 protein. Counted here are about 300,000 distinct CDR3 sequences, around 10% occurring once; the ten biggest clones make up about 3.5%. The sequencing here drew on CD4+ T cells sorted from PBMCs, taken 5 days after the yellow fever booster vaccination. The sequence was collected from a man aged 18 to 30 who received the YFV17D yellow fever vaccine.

DNA of the CDR3: TGTGCCAGCAGTTACAGTTTACAGGGCCCAGGTTGCGAGCAGTACGTC. Translated, it gives CASSYSLQGPGCEQYV. The chain links TRBV6-5 to TRBJ2-7, with D possibly matching TRBD1 (6 bases). Germline-derived CDR1 and CDR2 are MNHEY and SVGAGI. Trimming pared 2 bases from V and 6 bases from J, leaving 20 bases between. The CDR3 extends over 16 amino acids.